This T cell receptor beta chain was recovered during a study of blood T cell repertoires in COVID-19. Study overall: Researchers got acute and convalescent COVID-19 samples from the United States, Italy and Spain. From T cells, B-cell-depleted T cells, or PBMCs came the material, which was cDNA or gDNA.

Original processing notes: For nucleated cells, counts were estimated from reference gene primer amplification. Method: immunoSEQ multiplex PCR; TCRdb's copy keeps in-frame clones and lacks some. V, J and clone size are taken as reported in that table, and D and trimming were inferred from the DNA itself. The sample consists of some 97,000 clones, approximately 86% of them appearing once. V was cut by 3 bases and J by 0 bases, with 12 bases left in between. This CDR3 is 16 amino acids long. Germline CDR1 is KGHDR and CDR2 is SFDVKD. There are a few counts of this clone. The sequenced sample consisted of peripheral blood. This TCR derives from a woman aged 55-70 years with acute or convalescent COVID-19. This chain uses TRBV24-1 with TRBJ2-3; D uncertain. CDR3 residues: CATSDPLTFSTDTQYF. CDR3 DNA: TGTGCCACCAGTGATCCCCTTACTTTTAGCACAGATACGCAGTATTTT.